This T cell receptor beta chain was sequenced for a study of beta chain features in type 1 diabetes. Whole-study findings and limits: Type 1 diabetes patients showed fewer insertions and more deletions at VDJ junctions. TCRB CDR3s were moderately but significantly shorter in Type 1 diabetes patients in all four CD4+ subsets.

Every isolated RNA sample was fully reverse transcribed, so sequencing captured expressed TCRB transcripts. Mean read depth for naive, central memory and regulatory T cell samples was about 3.6 million reads. Data came from immunoSEQ multiplex PCR; TCRdb stores just in-frame clones and leaves some out. This table has more than 250,000 clones, approximately 15% appearing once. Remarks on this clone: What it recognizes is unknown.

By way of CD45RO/CCR7/CD25/CD127/CD95/CD27, the CD4+ regulatory, stem cell-like memory, central memory and naive cells were sorted. Purities over 98% were achieved in all sorted populations. The sequenced sample was naive CD4+ T cells from blood. This sequence was found in a man under 40 with type 1 diabetes.

The CDR3 region is CASSVDRDSTYGYTF. As DNA, the CDR3 is TGTGCCAGCAGCGTAGACAGGGATTCGACCTATGGCTACACCTTC. The chain links TRBV11-1 to TRBJ1-2, with 7 bases lining up with TRBD1. The CDR3 has 15 amino acids. Germline CDR1 reads SGHAT; CDR2 reads FQDESV (reference sequence). Trimming removed 5 bases from V and 4 bases from J; junction bases left unmatched: 10.